The clone carrying this T cell receptor beta chain appeared a single time. This CDR3 has 11 residues. The V gene's germline CDR1 is DFQATT and CDR2 SNEGSKA (reference sequence). Trimming removed 7 bases at V and 1 base at J, with 6 bases between. Original processing methods: From reference gene primer amplification, estimates of nucleated cell counts were derived. The repertoire was sequenced with immunoSEQ multiplex PCR; TCRdb's copy has only in-frame clones and lacks some. V and J calls and clone size come straight from that table; D and trimming were deduced from the DNA. The sample lists about 180,000 clones, more than 70% occurring once. This record comes from a study of blood T cell repertoires in COVID-19. Whole-study context: Samples of COVID-19 (acute and convalescent) were obtained from the United States, Italy and Spain. Nucleic acid was either cDNA or gDNA, and it came from T cells, B-cell-depleted T cells, or PBMCs.

Source material: peripheral blood. The TCR was taken from a woman aged 30 to 39 with acute or convalescent COVID-19. This sequence joins TRBV20-1 and TRBJ2-3; D might be TRBD2 (6 bases). The CDR3 nucleotides read TGCAGTGGGGGGGGCACAGATACGCAGTATTTT. It translates to CSGGGTDTQYF.